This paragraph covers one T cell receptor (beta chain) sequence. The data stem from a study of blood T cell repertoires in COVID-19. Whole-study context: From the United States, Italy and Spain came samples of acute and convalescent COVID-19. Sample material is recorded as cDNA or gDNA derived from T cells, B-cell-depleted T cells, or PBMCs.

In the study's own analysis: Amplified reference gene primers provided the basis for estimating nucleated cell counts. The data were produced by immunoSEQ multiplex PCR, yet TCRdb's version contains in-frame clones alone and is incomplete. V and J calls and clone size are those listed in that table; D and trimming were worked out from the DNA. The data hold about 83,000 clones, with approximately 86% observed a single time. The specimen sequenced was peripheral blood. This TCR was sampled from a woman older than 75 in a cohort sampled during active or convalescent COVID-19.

CDR3 DNA: TGTGCCAGCAGTCCAACCCTCGGACAGGGTCGTTCCTATAATTCACCCCTCCACTTT. This sequence encodes CASSPTLGQGRSYNSPLHF. The chain has TRBV27 and TRBJ1-6; 8 nucleotides match TRBD1. The germline gives CDR1 MNHEY, CDR2 SMNVEV (reference sequence). CDR3 length equals 19 residues. Trimming at V came to 5 bases and at J to 1 base, leaving 13 bases not matched to a gene.